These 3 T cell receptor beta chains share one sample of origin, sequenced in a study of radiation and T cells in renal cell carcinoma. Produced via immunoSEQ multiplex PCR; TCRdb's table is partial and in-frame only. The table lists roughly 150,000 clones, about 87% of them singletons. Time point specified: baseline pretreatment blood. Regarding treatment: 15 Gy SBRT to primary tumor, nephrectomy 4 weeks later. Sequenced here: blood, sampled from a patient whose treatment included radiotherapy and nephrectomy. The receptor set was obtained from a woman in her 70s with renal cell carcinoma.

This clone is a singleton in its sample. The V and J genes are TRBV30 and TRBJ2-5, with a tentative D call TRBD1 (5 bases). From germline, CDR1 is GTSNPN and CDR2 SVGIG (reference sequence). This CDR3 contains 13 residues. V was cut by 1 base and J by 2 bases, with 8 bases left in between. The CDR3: CAWSAGLQETQYF. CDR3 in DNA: TGTGCCTGGAGTGCAGGGCTACAAGAGACCCAGTACTTC.

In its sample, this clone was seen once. Written as DNA, the CDR3 is TGTGCCAGCAGCAATGGGGGGACAGGGGATCAGCCCCAGCATTTT. This sequence encodes CASSNGGTGDQPQHF. The chain links TRBV21-1 to TRBJ1-5; the D call TRBD1 from the table was never checked on the DNA. TRBV21-1 is shown as a pseudogene. The CDR3 runs to 15 residues.

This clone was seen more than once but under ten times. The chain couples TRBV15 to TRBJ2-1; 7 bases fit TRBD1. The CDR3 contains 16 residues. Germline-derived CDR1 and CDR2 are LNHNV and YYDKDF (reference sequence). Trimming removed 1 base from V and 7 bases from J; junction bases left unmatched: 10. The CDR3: CATSRGVWDSTNEQFF. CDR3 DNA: TGTGCCACCAGCAGAGGGGTCTGGGACAGCACTAATGAGCAGTTCTTC.